This record covers a single T cell receptor beta chain. This clonotype was recorded many times. The antigen it recognizes is unknown. No clone much larger than this one lies a single base away; base qualities are absent. The sample's time point label, in plain terms: pre-sensitization, week 0. The label giving this sample's treatment or condition can be read as: therapeutic diphenylcyclopropenone sensitization with weekly scalp DPC. At each patch-test visit, blood was drawn before the patch test was applied. Patients were considered eligible if aged 18 to 70, diagnosed with alopecia and deemed suitable for DPC therapy, and patients were excluded if pregnant. Unfractionated whole blood was collected in Tempus Blood RNA tubes, and total RNA was extracted from that blood. The V end loses 4 bases and the J end loses 6 bases, and a stretch of 6 bases separates them. CDR3 length: 11 amino acids, cysteine to phenylalanine. Only the CDR3 portion is preserved as DNA: 33 bases, with reading frame beginning at the first base. As encoded in the germline V gene, CDR1 is MNHEY while CDR2 is SVGAGI.

The data derive from a study of human T cells and chemical hapten exposure listed by TCRdb under 2021. Regarding the complete study: For sensitization, 2% DPC in acetone was applied to a 2 cm by 2 cm area of upper inner arm skin. Patch testing was performed on the upper back with Finn chambers containing 0.01% DPC, and the patch tests were scored after 6 days according to International Contact Dermatitis Research Group standards. Libraries were combined into a pool for sequencing, and differences in TCR yield between samples came mainly from small differences in library volumes within the pool. Patients additionally received weekly therapeutic DPC doses to the scalp throughout the roughly 25-week study period. Most of the patients in the cohort were female, and the cohort covered alopecia areata with under or over 50% scalp involvement, alopecia totalis and alopecia universalis. Blood for TCR sequencing was provided by twenty-nine alopecia patients at one to four time points (pre-sensitization, 2, 6 and 24 weeks). Blood samples were taken from patients before sensitization (week 0) and then at 2, 6 and about 24 weeks after DPC sensitization. This study followed changes in the peripheral blood TCR repertoire in vivo during primary and secondary sensitization of alopecia patients to the hapten diphenylcyclopropenone (DPC). Overall study outcomes, separate from this receptor: Repeated subsampling changed both the strength of the expansion versus patch-test correlation and the threshold at which the correlation became significant. Significantly more large CDR3 similarity clusters were formed by expanded TCRs than by pre-sensitization or healthy control sets, consistent with antigen-driven responses. The number of PT1 expanded TCRs positively correlated with patch test score, significant at thresholds 8, 16 and 32 but not 4. Because all patients had alopecia, a presumed autoimmune disease, the immune response of the patients might differ from that of healthy individuals. The number of TCRs above 1 in 1000 frequency did not change with DPC sensitization; there was no evidence of global repertoire structure alterations.

Libraries were built with RACE. The listed sequencing device is NextSeq 500. During library preparation, unique molecular identifiers were attached to individual cDNA molecules so that TCRs could be counted in a quantitative, reproducible way. For every blood RNA sample, sequencing covered both the TCR alpha and TCR beta chains. In the authors' own workflow: Samples had a median of roughly 87,000 TCRs, with a range from about 20,000 to 690,600. The Decombinator software suite was used to annotate the V, J and CDR3 of the TCR reads. Every sample was subsampled to the same number of TCRs (28,000) for the PS versus PT1 abundance plots. TCRs were defined as expanded if absent before sensitization and observed at least eight times at the 2-week time point. TCRdb trimmed the raw reads at Q25, called clones with MiXCR and kept productive beta chains. One record per CDR3 amino acid sequence lists the most common genes and DNA. What appears here as the V and J calls and clone size reflects TCRdb's work, not the paper's. The sample yields under 300,000 distinct CDR3 sequences; roughly 7.4% were counted once. In total, the top ten clones hold more than 1% of the sample.

The sequencing here drew on whole blood, taken in connection with sensitization to the hapten diphenylcyclopropenone (DPC). This clonotype was obtained from a man younger than 30 with alopecia areata. Some clones in this sample may be carry-over from other donors' samples. Here the chain combines TRBV6-5 and TRBJ1-2, with no confident D gene call. The sequenced DNA is TGTGCCAGCAGTTCGACTGATGGCTACACCTTC. Its translation reads: CASSSTDGYTF.